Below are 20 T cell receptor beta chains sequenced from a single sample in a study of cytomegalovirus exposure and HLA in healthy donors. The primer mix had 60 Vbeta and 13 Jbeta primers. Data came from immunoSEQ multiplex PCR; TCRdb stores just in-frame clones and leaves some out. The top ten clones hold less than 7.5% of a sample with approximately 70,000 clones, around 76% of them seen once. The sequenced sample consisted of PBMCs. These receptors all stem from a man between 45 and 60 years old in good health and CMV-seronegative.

The CDR3 DNA reads TGTGCCAGCAGTGAATATGGGCAGGGGATGACTGAAGCTTTCTTT. Its translation is CASSEYGQGMTEAFF. The rearrangement links TRBV2 to TRBJ1-1, with D possibly being TRBD1 (6 bases). The length of the CDR3 is 15 residues. CDR1 and CDR2 from the germline V gene are SNHLY and FYNNEI. V dropped 2 bases and J dropped 5 bases, with 15 bases sitting between them.

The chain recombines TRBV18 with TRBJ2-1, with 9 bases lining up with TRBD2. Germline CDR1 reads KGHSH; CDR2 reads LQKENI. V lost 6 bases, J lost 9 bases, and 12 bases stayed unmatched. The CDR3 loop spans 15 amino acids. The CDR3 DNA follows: TGTGCCAGCTCCCCGGGGGCTAGCGGGACGATTGAGCAGTTCTTC. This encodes CASSPGASGTIEQFF.

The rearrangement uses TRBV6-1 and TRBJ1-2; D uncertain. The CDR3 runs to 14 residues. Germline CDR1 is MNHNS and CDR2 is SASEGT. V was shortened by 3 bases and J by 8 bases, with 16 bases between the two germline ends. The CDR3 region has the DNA TGTGCCAGCAGTGAGGGAATCGGGCGCGGGGGCTACACCTTC. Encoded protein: CASSEGIGRGGYTF.

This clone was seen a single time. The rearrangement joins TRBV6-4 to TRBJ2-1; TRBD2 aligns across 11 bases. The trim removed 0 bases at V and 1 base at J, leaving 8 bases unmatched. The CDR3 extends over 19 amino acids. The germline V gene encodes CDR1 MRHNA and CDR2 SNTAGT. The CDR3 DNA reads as TGTGCCAGCAGTGACTCGGCAATAGCGGGAGGGTCTTCCTACAATGAGCAGTTCTTC. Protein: CASSDSAIAGGSSYNEQFF.

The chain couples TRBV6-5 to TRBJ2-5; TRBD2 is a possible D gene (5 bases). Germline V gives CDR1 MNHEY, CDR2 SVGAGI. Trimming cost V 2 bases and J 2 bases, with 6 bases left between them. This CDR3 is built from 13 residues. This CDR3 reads CASSYTRQETQYF. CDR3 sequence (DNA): TGTGCCAGCAGTTACACTAGACAAGAGACCCAGTACTTC.

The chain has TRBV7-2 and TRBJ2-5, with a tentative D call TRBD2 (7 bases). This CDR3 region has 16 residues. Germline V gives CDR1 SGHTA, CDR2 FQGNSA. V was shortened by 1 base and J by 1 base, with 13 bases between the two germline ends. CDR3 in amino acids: CASSLGGGGGQETQYF. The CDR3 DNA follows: TGTGCCAGCAGCTTAGGGGGGGGCGGGGGCCAAGAGACCCAGTACTTC.

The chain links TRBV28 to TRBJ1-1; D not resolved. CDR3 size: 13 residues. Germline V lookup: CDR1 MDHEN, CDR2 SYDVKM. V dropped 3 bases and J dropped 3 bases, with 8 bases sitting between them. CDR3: CASSLYIYTEAFF. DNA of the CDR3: TGTGCCAGCAGTTTGTACATCTACACTGAAGCTTTCTTT.

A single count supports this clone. Here the CDR3 reads CASSRLSPGMVETQYF. CDR3 DNA sequence: TGCGCCAGCAGCCGATTGTCTCCGGGGATGGTAGAGACCCAGTACTTC. The chain joins TRBV5-1 to TRBJ2-5; maybe TRBD2 (5 bases). CDR3 length: 16 amino acids. Germline V gene data show CDR1 as SGHRS and CDR2 as YFSETQ. V was pared by 4 bases and J by 4 bases, with 20 bases between. The full variable domain, with the rest looked up from reference TRBV5-1 and TRBJ2-5, is KAGVTQTPRYLIKTRGQQVTLSCSPISGHRSVSWYQQTPGQGLQFLFEYFSETQRNKGNFPGRFSGRQFSNSRSEMNVSTLELGDSALYLCASSRLSPGMVETQYFGPGTRLLVL.

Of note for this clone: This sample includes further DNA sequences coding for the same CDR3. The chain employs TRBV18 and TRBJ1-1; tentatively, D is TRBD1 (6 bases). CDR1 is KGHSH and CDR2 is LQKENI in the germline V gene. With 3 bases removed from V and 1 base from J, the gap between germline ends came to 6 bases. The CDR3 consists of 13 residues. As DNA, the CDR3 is TGTGCCAGCTCACCGACAGGGAACACTGAAGCTTTCTTT. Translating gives CASSPTGNTEAFF.

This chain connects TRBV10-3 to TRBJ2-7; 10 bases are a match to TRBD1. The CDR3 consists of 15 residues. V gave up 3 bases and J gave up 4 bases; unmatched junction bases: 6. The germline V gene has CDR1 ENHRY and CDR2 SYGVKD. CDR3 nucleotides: TGTGCCATCAGTGATAAGACAGGGGGCTTGTACGAGCAGTACTTC. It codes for CAISDKTGGLYEQYF.

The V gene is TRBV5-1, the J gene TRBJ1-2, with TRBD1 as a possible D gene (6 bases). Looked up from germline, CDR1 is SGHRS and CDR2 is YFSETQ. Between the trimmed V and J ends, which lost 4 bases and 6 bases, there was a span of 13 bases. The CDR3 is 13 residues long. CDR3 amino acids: CASSPTGRDGYTF. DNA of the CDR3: TGCGCCAGCAGCCCTACAGGGCGGGATGGCTACACCTTC. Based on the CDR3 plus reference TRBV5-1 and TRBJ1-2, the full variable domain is KAGVTQTPRYLIKTRGQQVTLSCSPISGHRSVSWYQQTPGQGLQFLFEYFSETQRNKGNFPGRFSGRQFSNSRSEMNVSTLELGDSALYLCASSPTGRDGYTFGSGTRLTVV.

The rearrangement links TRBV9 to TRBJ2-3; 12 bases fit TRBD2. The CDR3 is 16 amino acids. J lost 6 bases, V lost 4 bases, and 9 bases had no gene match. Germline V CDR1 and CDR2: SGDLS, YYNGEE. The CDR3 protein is CASSSLGLAGSDTQYF. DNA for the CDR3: TGTGCCAGCAGCTCATTGGGACTAGCGGGTAGCGATACGCAGTATTTT.

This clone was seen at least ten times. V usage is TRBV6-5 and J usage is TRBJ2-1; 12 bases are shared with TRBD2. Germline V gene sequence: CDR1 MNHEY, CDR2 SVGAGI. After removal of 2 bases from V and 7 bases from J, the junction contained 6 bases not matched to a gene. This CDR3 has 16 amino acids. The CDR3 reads CASSYATSGGRNEQFF. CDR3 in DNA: TGTGCCAGCAGTTACGCGACTAGCGGGGGTAGGAATGAGCAGTTCTTC.

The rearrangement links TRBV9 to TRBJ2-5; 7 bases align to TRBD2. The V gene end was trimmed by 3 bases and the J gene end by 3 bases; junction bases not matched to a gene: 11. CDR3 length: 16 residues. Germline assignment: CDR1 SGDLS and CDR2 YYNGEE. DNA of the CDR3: TGTGCCAGCAGCGCAACACCGGGACTAAAAGAAGAGACCCAGTACTTC. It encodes CASSATPGLKEETQYF. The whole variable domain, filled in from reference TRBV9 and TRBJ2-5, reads DSGVTQTPKHLITATGQRVTLRCSPRSGDLSVYWYQQSLDQGLQFLIQYYNGEERAKGNILERFSAQQFPDLHSELNLSSLELGDSALYFCASSATPGLKEETQYFGPGTRLLVL.

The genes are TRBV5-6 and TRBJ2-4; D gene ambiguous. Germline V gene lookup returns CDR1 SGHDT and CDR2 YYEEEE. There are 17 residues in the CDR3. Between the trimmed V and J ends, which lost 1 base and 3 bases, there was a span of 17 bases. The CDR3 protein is CASSLLSGYQGKNIQYF. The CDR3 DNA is TGTGCCAGCAGCTTGCTTTCCGGGTACCAAGGCAAAAACATTCAGTACTTC.

In DNA, the CDR3 is TGTGCCAGCAGCCTCGAGCGGGGACTAGCGGGAGCTGCTGGTACGCAGTATTTT. It translates to CASSLERGLAGAAGTQYF. The J gene is TRBJ2-3, the V gene TRBV7-6; 14 bases match TRBD2. This CDR3 is 18 amino acids long. Trimming removed 5 bases from V and 8 bases from J; junction bases left unmatched: 15. CDR1 and CDR2 (germline): SGHVS, FNYEAQ.

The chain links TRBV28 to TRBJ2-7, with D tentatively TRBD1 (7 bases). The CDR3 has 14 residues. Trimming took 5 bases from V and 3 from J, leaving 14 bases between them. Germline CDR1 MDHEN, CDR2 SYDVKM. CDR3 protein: CASSLQGTRYEQYF. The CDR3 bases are TGTGCCAGCAGTCTACAGGGGACTCGCTACGAGCAGTACTTC.

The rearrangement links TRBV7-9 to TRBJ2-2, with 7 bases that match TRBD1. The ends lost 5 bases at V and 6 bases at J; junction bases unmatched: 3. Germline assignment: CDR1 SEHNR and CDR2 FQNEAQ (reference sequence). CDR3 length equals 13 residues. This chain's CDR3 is CASSVTGAGELFF. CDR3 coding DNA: TGTGCCAGCAGCGTTACAGGGGCCGGGGAGCTGTTTTTT.

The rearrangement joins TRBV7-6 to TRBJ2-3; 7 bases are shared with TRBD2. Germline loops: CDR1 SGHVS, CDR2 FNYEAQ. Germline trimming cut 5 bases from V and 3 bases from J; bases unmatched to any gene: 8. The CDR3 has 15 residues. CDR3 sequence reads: CASSKAAGVTDTQYF. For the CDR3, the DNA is TGTGCCAGCAGCAAAGCCGCGGGAGTGACAGATACGCAGTATTTT.

The CDR3 DNA reads TGCGCCAGCAGCTTGGGGGACAATCCTAATCAGCCCCAGCATTTT. Translation gives CASSLGDNPNQPQHF. The rearrangement links TRBV5-1 to TRBJ1-5; a weak D match, TRBD1 (6 bases). This CDR3 is built from 15 residues. Germline CDR1 SGHRS, CDR2 YFSETQ. The V end lost 0 bases, the J end lost 4 bases, and 11 bases lay between the germline ends. Full variable domain (rest looked up from reference TRBV5-1 and TRBJ1-5): KAGVTQTPRYLIKTRGQQVTLSCSPISGHRSVSWYQQTPGQGLQFLFEYFSETQRNKGNFPGRFSGRQFSNSRSEMNVSTLELGDSALYLCASSLGDNPNQPQHFGDGTRLSIL.